This entry lists 12 T cell receptor beta chains sequenced from one sample in a study of shared clonotypes between healthy human individuals. TCRdb's table, derived via immunoSEQ multiplex PCR, lists solely in-frame clones and lacks some. The sample holds roughly 2.2 million clones, just under 95% seen once. Source material: naive CD4+ T cells from PBMCs. Subset of the sample: CD45RA+ positively selected. These receptor sequences come from a man in his late teens or twenties in good health. Some clones in this sample may be carry-over from other donors' samples.

CDR3 bases: TGTGCCAGCAGCTTGACAGGTGGGAACACTGAAGCTTTCTTT. It encodes CASSLTGGNTEAFF. V is TRBV7-2 and J is TRBJ1-1; tentatively, D is TRBD1 (6 bases). The ends were cut back, 3 bases at V and 1 base at J, with 9 bases in the middle. CDR1 is SGHTA, CDR2 FQGNSA, per germline. The CDR3 is 14 residues long.

The chain joins TRBV6-1 to TRBJ2-3; the match to TRBD2 covers 11 bases. The CDR3 spans 14 residues. The trim removed 8 bases at V and 6 bases at J, leaving 7 bases unmatched. Per the germline V gene, CDR1 is MNHNS and CDR2 is SASEGT. The CDR3 DNA reads as TGTGCCAGCGAAACTAGCGGGAGAGTGGATACGCAGTATTTT. Translation: CASETSGRVDTQYF.

V and J are TRBV25-1 and TRBJ2-5, with D perhaps matching TRBD1 (5 bases). The CDR3 loop spans 15 amino acids. V dropped 3 bases and J dropped 1 base, with 12 bases sitting between them. CDR1 and CDR2 (germline): MGHDK, SYGVNS. The CDR3 protein is CASSDIQGIQETQYF. CDR3 in DNA: TGTGCCAGCAGTGATATCCAGGGCATCCAAGAGACCCAGTACTTC.

V is TRBV6-1 and J is TRBJ1-2, with D perhaps matching TRBD1 (6 bases). The CDR3 loop spans 12 amino acids. Trimming stripped 6 bases from V and 4 bases from J, with 9 bases between. CDR1 is MNHNS, CDR2 SASEGT, per germline. CDR3 protein: CASSGGPYGYTF. The CDR3 DNA is TGTGCCAGCAGCGGGGGGCCCTATGGCTACACCTTC.

The rearrangement joins TRBV5-5 to TRBJ1-4, with D perhaps matching TRBD1 (6 bases). Per germline, CDR1 SGHKS and CDR2 YYEKEE (reference sequence). V lost 0 bases and J lost 8, with 11 bases in between. This CDR3 is 14 amino acids long. CDR3 protein: CASSLAQGIEKLFF. The CDR3 DNA sequence: TGTGCCAGCAGCTTGGCCCAGGGGATCGAAAAACTGTTTTTT.

About this clone itself: In the same sample, other DNA sequences code for this CDR3. V and J are TRBV5-4 and TRBJ2-5; 14 positions agree with TRBD2. V lost 4 bases to trimming and J lost 4 bases; unmatched junction nucleotides: 3. Germline CDR1 is SGHNT and CDR2 is YYREEE (reference sequence). The CDR3 is 15 amino acids. CDR3 DNA sequence: TGTGCCAGCAGCCTGGGGACTAGCGGGAGAGAGACCCAGTACTTC. Amino acid sequence: CASSLGTSGRETQYF. Supplemented by reference TRBV5-4 and TRBJ2-5, the full variable domain reads ETGVTQSPTHLIKTRGQQVTLRCSSQSGHNTVSWYQQALGQGPQFIFQYYREEENGRGNFPPRFSGLQFPNYSSELNVNALELDDSALYLCASSLGTSGRETQYFGPGTRLLVL.

Details on this clone: At one boundary the junction diverges from the germline segment, which might be a read error. V and J are TRBV5-4 and TRBJ1-5; a possible D gene is TRBD1 (6 bases). In germline, CDR1 is SGHNT, CDR2 YYREEE (reference sequence). This CDR3 region has 12 residues. The CDR3 here is CASSVDRGTRYF. Here the CDR3 DNA reads TGTGCCAGCAGCGTAGATCGCGGGACAAGGTATTTT.

This clone was counted a single time. The chain uses TRBV10-3 and TRBJ2-2; D unresolved. CDR3 length equals 16 residues. With 6 bases removed from V and 4 bases from J, the gap between germline ends came to 18 bases. The germline V gene encodes CDR1 ENHRY and CDR2 SYGVKD. The CDR3 bases are TGTGCCATCAGAGACCTCTCCGGCCTCGTCACCGGGGAGCTGTTTTTT. Translation gives CAIRDLSGLVTGELFF.

The rearrangement uses TRBV18 and TRBJ1-3; 9 bases are shared with TRBD1. The trim removed 2 bases at V and 3 bases at J, leaving 5 bases unmatched. This CDR3 region has 16 residues. Germline V CDR1 and CDR2: KGHSH, LQKENI. The DNA for the CDR3 is TGTGCCAGCTCACCAGCACAGGGGGCAAGTGGAAACACCATATATTTT. Its translation is CASSPAQGASGNTIYF.

V and J are TRBV27 and TRBJ1-3; no reliable D call. Trimming took off 5 bases at V and 4 bases at J, with 12 bases between the two ends. The length of the CDR3 is 14 residues. CDR1 and CDR2 from the germline V gene are MNHEY and SMNVEV (reference sequence). The CDR3 DNA sequence: TGTGCCAGCAGTACCCGGGCTTACGGAAACACCATATATTTT. Amino acids: CASSTRAYGNTIYF.

This clone came up once. The chain has TRBV11-2 and TRBJ2-5, with 7 bases aligning to TRBD2. With V trimmed by 3 bases and J by 4 bases, 5 bases remained unmatched. The CDR3 is 14 residues long. Germline CDR1 is SGHAT and CDR2 is FQNNGV. The CDR3 spells CASSFTSAGETQYF. The DNA for the CDR3 is TGTGCCAGCAGCTTCACTAGCGCGGGAGAGACCCAGTACTTC.

The genes are TRBV15 and TRBJ1-2, with D unclear. Germline CDR1 is LNHNV and CDR2 is YYDKDF (reference sequence). V was shortened by 3 bases and J by 5 bases, with 19 bases between the two germline ends. The CDR3 is made up of 16 amino acids. CDR3 protein: CATSRPPGLTDYGYTF. The CDR3 DNA reads as TGTGCCACCAGCAGGCCCCCCGGGTTGACGGATTATGGCTACACCTTC. Full variable domain (missing parts from reference TRBV15 and TRBJ1-2): DAMVIQNPRYQVTQFGKPVTLSCSQTLNHNVMYWYQQKSSQAPKLLFHYYDKDFNNEADTPDNFQSRRPNTSFCFLDIRSPGLGDTAMYLCATSRPPGLTDYGYTFGSGTRLTVV.